This is a list of T cell receptor beta chains from one sample in a study of naive and memory T cell subsets. TCRdb independently ran MiXCR on the UMI-ligation and nested PCR reads; one entry per CDR3 protein. In the table there are fewer than 7,000 distinct CDR3 sequences, around 7% of which are singletons. Sequenced sample: effector memory CD8+ T cells from blood. Every receptor here comes from a human donor in good health. Each CDR3 is given with its conserved first and last residue. Each record gives: CDR3 length, clone size, D gene, J gene, V gene, CDR3 DNA, CDR3 protein. A D gene is named only where the DNA matches it firmly. Size is stated for part of the rows, as once, few or many counts, or as a class when the clone is expanded.

length: 18
size: .
D: TRBD1
J: TRBJ1-5
V: TRBV7-2
DNA: TGTGCCAGCAGCTCTGCTACAGGGGGCCTTGGTGAAGGTCAGCCCCAGCATTTT
CDR3: CASSSATGGLGEGQPQHF

length: 15
size: medium-sized
D: TRBD1
J: TRBJ1-4
V: TRBV29-1
DNA: TGCAGCGTTGATACGACAGGGGGCCGGAATGAAAAACTGTTTTTT
CDR3: CSVDTTGGRNEKLFF

length: 16
size: few
D: .
J: TRBJ2-7
V: TRBV9
DNA: TGTGCCAGCAGCCCAGGAGAGCCGGGGACCACCTACGAGCAGTACTTC
CDR3: CASSPGEPGTTYEQYF

length: 16
size: many
D: .
J: TRBJ2-6
V: TRBV4-2
DNA: TGTGCCAGCAGCCAAGAAGGGAGCTCTGGGGCCAACGTCCTGACTTTC
CDR3: CASSQEGSSGANVLTF

length: 12
size: many
D: .
J: TRBJ2-7
V: TRBV16
DNA: TGTGCCAGCAGCCAAAGCCGCTACGAGCAGTACTTC
CDR3: CASSQSRYEQYF

length: 14
size: many
D: .
J: TRBJ1-5
V: TRBV15
DNA: TGTGCCACCAGCAGGGACAGTAGCAATCAGCCCCAGCATTTT
CDR3: CATSRDSSNQPQHF

length: 16
size: .
D: .
J: TRBJ1-2
V: TRBV21-1
DNA: TGTGCCAGCAGCAAAGCCTCAGGGCAGTTAAGCTATGGCTACACCTTC
CDR3: CASSKASGQLSYGYTF

length: 14
size: medium-sized
D: TRBD2
J: TRBJ2-1
V: TRBV20-1
DNA: TGCAGTGCCGCACGGGAGGGCGACGTCCATGAGCAGTTCTTC
CDR3: CSAAREGDVHEQFF

length: 20
size: .
D: TRBD2
J: TRBJ2-7
V: TRBV25-1
DNA: TGTGCCAGCAGTGGGTGGACAGGGCGTCTAGCGGGAGGGCTTCGATACGAGCAGTACTTC
CDR3: CASSGWTGRLAGGLRYEQYF

length: 18
size: few
D: .
J: TRBJ1-2
V: TRBV6-6
DNA: TGTGCCAGCAGTTACCCCCCGGGGGAGGAGATACCATGGGATGGCTACACCTTC
CDR3: CASSYPPGEEIPWDGYTF

length: 13
size: many
D: .
J: TRBJ1-2
V: TRBV6-2/TRBV6-3
DNA: TGTGCCAGCAGTTACTCGATGATATATGGCTACACCTTC
CDR3: CASSYSMIYGYTF

length: 13
size: many
D: .
J: TRBJ2-3
V: TRBV6-4
DNA: TGTGCCAGCAGTGAAGGGGGCACAGATACGCAGTATTTT
CDR3: CASSEGGTDTQYF

length: 15
size: few
D: TRBD1
J: TRBJ2-2
V: TRBV19
DNA: TGTGCCAGTAGTCGAGCAGGGGGTTACACCGGGGAGCTGTTTTTT
CDR3: CASSRAGGYTGELFF

length: 15
size: many
D: TRBD1
J: TRBJ2-1
V: TRBV6-4
DNA: TGTGCCAGCAGTGAGTCCGGACAGGGAGGAAATGAGCAGTTCTTC
CDR3: CASSESGQGGNEQFF

length: 15
size: few
D: TRBD1
J: TRBJ2-2
V: TRBV4-3
DNA: TGCGCCAGCAGCCAGGGGACAGGGCCTACCGGGGAGCTGTTTTTT
CDR3: CASSQGTGPTGELFF

length: 15
size: many
D: .
J: TRBJ2-6
V: TRBV6-2/TRBV6-3
DNA: TGTGCCAGCAGCCGAGACAGCTCTGGGGCCAACGTCCTGACTTTC
CDR3: CASSRDSSGANVLTF

length: 15
size: many
D: TRBD1
J: TRBJ2-2
V: TRBV30
DNA: TGTGCCTGGAGTACTTCCGACAGGGAAACCGGGGAGCTGTTTTTT
CDR3: CAWSTSDRETGELFF

length: 14
size: .
D: .
J: TRBJ1-1
V: TRBV4-3
DNA: TGCGCCAGCAGCCCTCATCTCGAGAACACTGAAGCTTTCTTT
CDR3: CASSPHLENTEAFF

length: 11
size: .
D: .
J: TRBJ2-7
V: TRBV25-1
DNA: TGTGCCAGCAGTGCTAGCCGCGAGCAGTACTTC
CDR3: CASSASREQYF

length: 15
size: few
D: TRBD1
J: TRBJ2-5
V: TRBV6-2/TRBV6-3
DNA: TGTGCCAGCAGTTACCAGGGGACAGGGTCAGAGACCCAGTACTTC
CDR3: CASSYQGTGSETQYF

length: 15
size: many
D: .
J: TRBJ2-5
V: TRBV20-1
DNA: TGCAGTGCTAGGGGGGTGGGAAGCCTCCAAGAGACCCAGTACTTC
CDR3: CSARGVGSLQETQYF

length: 12
size: few
D: .
J: TRBJ2-3
V: TRBV11-2
DNA: TGTGCCAGCAGCTTTAGCACAGATACGCAGTATTTT
CDR3: CASSFSTDTQYF

length: 15
size: few
D: TRBD1
J: TRBJ2-7
V: TRBV28
DNA: TGTGCCAGCAGCCCTGGGGACAGACTCTCCTACGAGCAGTACTTC
CDR3: CASSPGDRLSYEQYF

length: 13
size: medium-sized
D: .
J: TRBJ2-5
V: TRBV23-1
DNA: TGCGCCAGCAGTCAACAGGGAGTGGGGACCCAGTACTTC
CDR3: CASSQQGVGTQYF

length: 15
size: .
D: .
J: TRBJ1-4
V: TRBV6-4
DNA: TGTGCCAGCAGTGAATCGGAGGGGGAAACTGAAAAACTGTTTTTT
CDR3: CASSESEGETEKLFF

length: 15
size: medium-sized
D: .
J: TRBJ1-4
V: TRBV4-3
DNA: TGCGCCAGCAGCCAAGGACAGGACGCCAGTGAAAAACTGTTTTTT
CDR3: CASSQGQDASEKLFF

length: 17
size: many
D: .
J: TRBJ2-7
V: TRBV7-2
DNA: TGTGCCAGCAGTTTTATCTGGGGGGGGGGCGCAGACTACGAGCAGTACTTC
CDR3: CASSFIWGGGADYEQYF

length: 14
size: many
D: TRBD2
J: TRBJ2-1
V: TRBV20-1
DNA: TGCAGTGCCGCACTAGCGGAACCTTACAATGAGCAGTTCTTC
CDR3: CSAALAEPYNEQFF

length: 16
size: few
D: TRBD1
J: TRBJ2-7
V: TRBV6-2/TRBV6-3
DNA: TGTGCCAGCAGCCAAAGCCTTGGGACAGGGTCTGACGAGCAGTACTTC
CDR3: CASSQSLGTGSDEQYF

length: 17
size: few
D: .
J: TRBJ1-1
V: TRBV19
DNA: TGTGCCAGTAGTATCGGCGGGTCGGGTGGACCGAACACTGAAGCTTTCTTT
CDR3: CASSIGGSGGPNTEAFF

length: 14
size: .
D: TRBD1
J: TRBJ1-1
V: TRBV6-1
DNA: TGTGCCAGCAGCATTAGACAGGGCGCCACTGAAGCTTTCTTT
CDR3: CASSIRQGATEAFF

length: 15
size: few
D: TRBD2
J: TRBJ2-3
V: TRBV29-1
DNA: TGCAGCGTCCGGGGAGTAGCGGGAGTACCAGATACGCAGTATTTT
CDR3: CSVRGVAGVPDTQYF

length: 15
size: many
D: .
J: TRBJ2-7
V: TRBV14
DNA: TGTGCCAGCAGCCATCACCGGGGCGGTACCTACGAGCAGTACTTC
CDR3: CASSHHRGGTYEQYF

length: 14
size: few
D: .
J: TRBJ2-7
V: TRBV20-1
DNA: TGCAGTGCTAGAGGTCGCGGGGAGTCTTCCGAGCAGTACTTC
CDR3: CSARGRGESSEQYF

length: 15
size: .
D: TRBD1
J: TRBJ2-3
V: TRBV11-1
DNA: TGTGCCAGCAGCTTGGGGCAGGGGGACACAGATACGCAGTATTTT
CDR3: CASSLGQGDTDTQYF

length: 15
size: many
D: TRBD1
J: TRBJ2-5
V: TRBV7-8
DNA: TGTGCCAGCAGCCCTTTAGGGGGCAACCAAGAGACCCAGTACTTC
CDR3: CASSPLGGNQETQYF

length: 16
size: .
D: TRBD2
J: TRBJ2-1
V: TRBV4-3
DNA: TGCGCCAGCAGCCAAGATGAAACTAGCGGCTACAATGAGCAGTTCTTC
CDR3: CASSQDETSGYNEQFF

length: 15
size: many
D: .
J: TRBJ2-6
V: TRBV6-2/TRBV6-3
DNA: TGTGCCAGCAGTTACTTGCAAACTGGGGCCAACGTCCTGACTTTC
CDR3: CASSYLQTGANVLTF

length: 18
size: .
D: .
J: TRBJ1-1
V: TRBV13
DNA: TGTGCCAGCAGCTTAAGGGAGGGACGGTGGGTTGGTGGAGCTGAAGCTTTCTTT
CDR3: CASSLREGRWVGGAEAFF

length: 15
size: few
D: TRBD1
J: TRBJ1-4
V: TRBV7-9
DNA: TGTGCCAGCAGCTTAGGGGGACAGGGGAATGAAAAACTGTTTTTT
CDR3: CASSLGGQGNEKLFF

length: 12
size: .
D: .
J: TRBJ2-7
V: TRBV14
DNA: TGTGCCAGCAGCCAAATGGACCTCGAGCAGTACTTC
CDR3: CASSQMDLEQYF

length: 20
size: few
D: .
J: TRBJ2-3
V: TRBV5-6
DNA: TGTGCCAGCAGCAAGGGGGATAAAAGCTCAGATAAAAGCTACACAGATACGCAGTATTTT
CDR3: CASSKGDKSSDKSYTDTQYF

length: 13
size: many
D: TRBD2
J: TRBJ2-1
V: TRBV11-3
DNA: TGTGCCAGCAGCGGGGGAGCGGGAGATGAGCAGTTCTTC
CDR3: CASSGGAGDEQFF

length: 16
size: many
D: TRBD2
J: TRBJ2-5
V: TRBV20-1
DNA: TGCAGTGCTAGCTCTAAAGGGGCTAGCGGGAGTCAGACCCAGTACTTC
CDR3: CSASSKGASGSQTQYF

length: 14
size: .
D: .
J: TRBJ2-2
V: TRBV7-3
DNA: TGTGCCAGCAGCTTGGAGCCCAACACCGGGGAGCTGTTTTTT
CDR3: CASSLEPNTGELFF